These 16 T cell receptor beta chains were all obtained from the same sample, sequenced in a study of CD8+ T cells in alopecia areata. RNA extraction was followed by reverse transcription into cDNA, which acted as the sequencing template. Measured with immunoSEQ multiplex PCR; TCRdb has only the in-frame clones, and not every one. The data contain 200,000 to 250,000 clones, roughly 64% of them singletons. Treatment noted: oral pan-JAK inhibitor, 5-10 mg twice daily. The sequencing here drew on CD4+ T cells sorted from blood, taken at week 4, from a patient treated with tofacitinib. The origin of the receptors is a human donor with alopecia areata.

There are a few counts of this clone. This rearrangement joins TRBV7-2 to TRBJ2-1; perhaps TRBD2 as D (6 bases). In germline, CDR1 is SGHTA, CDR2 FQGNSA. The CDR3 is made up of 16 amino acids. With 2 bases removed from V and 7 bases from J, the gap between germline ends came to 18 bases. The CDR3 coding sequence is TGTGCCAGCAGCTTACAATCCGCGGGACCGAGGAATGAGCAGTTCTTC. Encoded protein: CASSLQSAGPRNEQFF. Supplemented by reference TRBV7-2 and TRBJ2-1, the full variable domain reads GAGVSQSPSNKVTEKGKDVELRCDPISGHTALYWYRQSLGQGLEFLIYFQGNSAPDKSGLPSDRFSAERTGGSVSTLTIQRTQQEDSAVYLCASSLQSAGPRNEQFFGPGTRLTVL.

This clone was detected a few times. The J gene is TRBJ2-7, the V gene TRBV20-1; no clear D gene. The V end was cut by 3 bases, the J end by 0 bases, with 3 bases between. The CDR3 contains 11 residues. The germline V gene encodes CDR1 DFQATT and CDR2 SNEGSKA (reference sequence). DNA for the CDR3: TGCAGTGCTAGTTACTCCTACGAGCAGTACTTC. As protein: CSASYSYEQYF.

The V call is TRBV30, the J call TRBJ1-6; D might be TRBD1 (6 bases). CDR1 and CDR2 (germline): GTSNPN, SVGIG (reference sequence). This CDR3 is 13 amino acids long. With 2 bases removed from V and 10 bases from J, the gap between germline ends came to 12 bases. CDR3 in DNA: TGTGCCTGGAGTAAGGGACACCACTCACCCCTCCACTTT. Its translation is CAWSKGHHSPLHF.

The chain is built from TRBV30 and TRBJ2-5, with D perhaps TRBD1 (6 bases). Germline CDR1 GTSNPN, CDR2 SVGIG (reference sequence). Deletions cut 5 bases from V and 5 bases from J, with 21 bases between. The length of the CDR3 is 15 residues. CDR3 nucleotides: TGTGCCTGGCAGTTACAGGGTAATTGGGGGGAGACCCAGTACTTC. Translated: CAWQLQGNWGETQYF.

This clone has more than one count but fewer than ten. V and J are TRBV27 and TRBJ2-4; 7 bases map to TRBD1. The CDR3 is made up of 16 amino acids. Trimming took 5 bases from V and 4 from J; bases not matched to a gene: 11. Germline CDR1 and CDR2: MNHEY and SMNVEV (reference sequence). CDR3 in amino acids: CASSRRDSNMKNIQYF. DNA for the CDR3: TGTGCCAGCAGTCGCCGGGACAGCAATATGAAAAACATTCAGTACTTC.

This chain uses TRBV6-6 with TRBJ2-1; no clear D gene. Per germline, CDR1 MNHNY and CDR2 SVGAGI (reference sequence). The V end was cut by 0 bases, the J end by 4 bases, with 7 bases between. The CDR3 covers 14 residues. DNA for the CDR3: TGTGCCAGCAGTTACTCGGCGGATTACAATGAGCAGTTCTTC. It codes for CASSYSADYNEQFF.

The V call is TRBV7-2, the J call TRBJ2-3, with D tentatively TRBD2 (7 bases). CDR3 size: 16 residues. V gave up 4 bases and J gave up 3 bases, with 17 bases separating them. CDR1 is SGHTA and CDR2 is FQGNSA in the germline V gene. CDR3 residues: CASSSGWGGGTDTQYF. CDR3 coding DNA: TGTGCCAGCAGCTCAGGGTGGGGGGGCGGAACAGATACGCAGTATTTT.

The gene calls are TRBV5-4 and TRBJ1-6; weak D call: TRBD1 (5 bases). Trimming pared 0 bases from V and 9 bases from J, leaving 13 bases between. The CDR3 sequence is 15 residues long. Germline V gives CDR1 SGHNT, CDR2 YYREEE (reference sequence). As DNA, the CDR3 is TGTGCCAGCAGCTTGGCGCAGGGAAATAGTTCACCCCTCCACTTT. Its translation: CASSLAQGNSSPLHF. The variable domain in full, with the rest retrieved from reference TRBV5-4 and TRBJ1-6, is ETGVTQSPTHLIKTRGQQVTLRCSSQSGHNTVSWYQQALGQGPQFIFQYYREEENGRGNFPPRFSGLQFPNYSSELNVNALELDDSALYLCASSLAQGNSSPLHFGNGTRLTVT.

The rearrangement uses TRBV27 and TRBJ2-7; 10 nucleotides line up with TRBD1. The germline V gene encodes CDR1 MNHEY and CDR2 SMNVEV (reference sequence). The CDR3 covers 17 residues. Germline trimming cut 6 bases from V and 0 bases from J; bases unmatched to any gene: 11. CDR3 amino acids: CASSRGQGGSSSYEQYF. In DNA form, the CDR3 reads TGTGCCAGCAGCCGTGGACAGGGGGGATCAAGCTCCTACGAGCAGTACTTC.

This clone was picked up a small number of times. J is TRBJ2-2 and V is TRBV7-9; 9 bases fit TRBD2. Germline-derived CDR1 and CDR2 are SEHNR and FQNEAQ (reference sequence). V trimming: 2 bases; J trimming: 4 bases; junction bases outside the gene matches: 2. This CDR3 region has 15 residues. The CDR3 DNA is TGTGCCAGCAGCTTACTACTAGCGGGCACCGGGGAGCTGTTTTTT. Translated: CASSLLLAGTGELFF. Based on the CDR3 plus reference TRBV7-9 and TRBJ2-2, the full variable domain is DTGVSQNPRHKITKRGQNVTFRCDPISEHNRLYWYRQTLGQGPEFLTYFQNEAQLEKSRLLSDRFSAERPKGSFSTLEIQRTEQGDSAMYLCASSLLLAGTGELFFGEGSRLTVL.

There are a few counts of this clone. CDR3 region: CASSPSSYNEQFF. CDR3 sequence (DNA): TGTGCCAGCAGCCCGAGCTCCTACAATGAGCAGTTCTTC. The chain is built from TRBV7-3 and TRBJ2-1; D call uncertain. CDR3 length: 13 residues. V lost 5 bases and J 0 bases, leaving 5 bases between the germline ends. The germline V gene has CDR1 SGHTA and CDR2 FQGTGA.

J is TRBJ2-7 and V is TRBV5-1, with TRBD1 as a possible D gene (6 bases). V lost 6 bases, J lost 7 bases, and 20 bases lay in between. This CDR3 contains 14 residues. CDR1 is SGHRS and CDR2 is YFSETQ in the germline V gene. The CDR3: CASTGPGTRGEQYF. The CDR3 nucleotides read TGCGCCAGCACCGGCCCCGGGACAAGAGGGGAGCAGTACTTC.

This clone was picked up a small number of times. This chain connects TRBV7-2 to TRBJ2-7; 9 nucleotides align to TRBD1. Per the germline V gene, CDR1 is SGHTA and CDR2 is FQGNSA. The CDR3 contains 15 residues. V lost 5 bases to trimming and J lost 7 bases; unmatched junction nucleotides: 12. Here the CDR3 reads CASSPRTGDVREQYF. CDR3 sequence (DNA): TGTGCCAGCAGCCCTCGGACAGGGGATGTCCGGGAGCAGTACTTC.

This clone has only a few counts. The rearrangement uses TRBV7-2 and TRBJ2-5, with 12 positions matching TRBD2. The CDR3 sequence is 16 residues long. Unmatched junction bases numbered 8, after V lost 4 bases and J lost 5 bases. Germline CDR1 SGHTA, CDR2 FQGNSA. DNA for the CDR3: TGTGCCAGCAGCTCCGCTAGCGGGGGGGCTGGTGAGACCCAGTACTTC. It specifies CASSSASGGAGETQYF. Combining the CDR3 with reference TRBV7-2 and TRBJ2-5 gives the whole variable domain GAGVSQSPSNKVTEKGKDVELRCDPISGHTALYWYRQSLGQGLEFLIYFQGNSAPDKSGLPSDRFSAERTGGSVSTLTIQRTQQEDSAVYLCASSSASGGAGETQYFGPGTRLLVL.

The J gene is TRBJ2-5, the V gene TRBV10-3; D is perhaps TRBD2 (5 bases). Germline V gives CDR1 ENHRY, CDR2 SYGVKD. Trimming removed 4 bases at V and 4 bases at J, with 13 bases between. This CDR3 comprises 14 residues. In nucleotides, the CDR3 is TGTGCCATCAGTGTCGAACTAGTGGGAGAGACCCAGTACTTC. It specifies CAISVELVGETQYF.

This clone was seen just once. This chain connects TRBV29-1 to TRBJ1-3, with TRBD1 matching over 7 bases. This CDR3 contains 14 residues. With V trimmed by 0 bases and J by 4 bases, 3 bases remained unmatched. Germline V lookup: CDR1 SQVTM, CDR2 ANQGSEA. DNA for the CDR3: TGCAGCGTTGAAGAGGGGGACAGAGGAAACACCATATATTTT. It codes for CSVEEGDRGNTIYF.